This T cell receptor (beta chain) was recorded in a study of T cell changes during pregnancy in multiple sclerosis. The CDR3 is 13 residues long. Germline CDR1 is SEHNR and CDR2 is FQNEAQ (reference sequence). V was clipped by 5 bases and J by 1 base, with 8 bases between them. Sequenced by immunoSEQ multiplex PCR; TCRdb stores in-frame clones only, minus some. The sample carries tens of thousands of clones, around 92% recorded once. The specimen comprised CD4+ T cells from peripheral blood mononuclear cells, sampled after pregnancy. The source of this sequence is a female donor in good health, enrolled as a control in a pregnancy study. The chain links TRBV7-9 to TRBJ1-1, with a possible D match to TRBD1 (6 bases). The CDR3 reads CASSPTGNTEAFF. CDR3 nucleotide sequence: TGTGCCAGCAGCCCGACAGGGAACACTGAAGCTTTCTTT.